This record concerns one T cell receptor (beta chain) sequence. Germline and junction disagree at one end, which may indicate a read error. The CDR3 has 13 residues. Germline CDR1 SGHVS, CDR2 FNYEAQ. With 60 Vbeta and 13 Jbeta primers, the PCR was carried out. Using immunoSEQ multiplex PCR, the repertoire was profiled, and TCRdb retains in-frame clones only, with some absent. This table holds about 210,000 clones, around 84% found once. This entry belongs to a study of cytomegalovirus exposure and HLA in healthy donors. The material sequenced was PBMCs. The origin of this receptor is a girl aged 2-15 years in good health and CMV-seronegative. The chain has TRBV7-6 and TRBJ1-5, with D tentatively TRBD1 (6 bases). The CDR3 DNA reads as TGTGCCAGCAGCCTAGCAGGGGATCAGCCCCAGCATTTT. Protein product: CASSLAGDQPQHF.